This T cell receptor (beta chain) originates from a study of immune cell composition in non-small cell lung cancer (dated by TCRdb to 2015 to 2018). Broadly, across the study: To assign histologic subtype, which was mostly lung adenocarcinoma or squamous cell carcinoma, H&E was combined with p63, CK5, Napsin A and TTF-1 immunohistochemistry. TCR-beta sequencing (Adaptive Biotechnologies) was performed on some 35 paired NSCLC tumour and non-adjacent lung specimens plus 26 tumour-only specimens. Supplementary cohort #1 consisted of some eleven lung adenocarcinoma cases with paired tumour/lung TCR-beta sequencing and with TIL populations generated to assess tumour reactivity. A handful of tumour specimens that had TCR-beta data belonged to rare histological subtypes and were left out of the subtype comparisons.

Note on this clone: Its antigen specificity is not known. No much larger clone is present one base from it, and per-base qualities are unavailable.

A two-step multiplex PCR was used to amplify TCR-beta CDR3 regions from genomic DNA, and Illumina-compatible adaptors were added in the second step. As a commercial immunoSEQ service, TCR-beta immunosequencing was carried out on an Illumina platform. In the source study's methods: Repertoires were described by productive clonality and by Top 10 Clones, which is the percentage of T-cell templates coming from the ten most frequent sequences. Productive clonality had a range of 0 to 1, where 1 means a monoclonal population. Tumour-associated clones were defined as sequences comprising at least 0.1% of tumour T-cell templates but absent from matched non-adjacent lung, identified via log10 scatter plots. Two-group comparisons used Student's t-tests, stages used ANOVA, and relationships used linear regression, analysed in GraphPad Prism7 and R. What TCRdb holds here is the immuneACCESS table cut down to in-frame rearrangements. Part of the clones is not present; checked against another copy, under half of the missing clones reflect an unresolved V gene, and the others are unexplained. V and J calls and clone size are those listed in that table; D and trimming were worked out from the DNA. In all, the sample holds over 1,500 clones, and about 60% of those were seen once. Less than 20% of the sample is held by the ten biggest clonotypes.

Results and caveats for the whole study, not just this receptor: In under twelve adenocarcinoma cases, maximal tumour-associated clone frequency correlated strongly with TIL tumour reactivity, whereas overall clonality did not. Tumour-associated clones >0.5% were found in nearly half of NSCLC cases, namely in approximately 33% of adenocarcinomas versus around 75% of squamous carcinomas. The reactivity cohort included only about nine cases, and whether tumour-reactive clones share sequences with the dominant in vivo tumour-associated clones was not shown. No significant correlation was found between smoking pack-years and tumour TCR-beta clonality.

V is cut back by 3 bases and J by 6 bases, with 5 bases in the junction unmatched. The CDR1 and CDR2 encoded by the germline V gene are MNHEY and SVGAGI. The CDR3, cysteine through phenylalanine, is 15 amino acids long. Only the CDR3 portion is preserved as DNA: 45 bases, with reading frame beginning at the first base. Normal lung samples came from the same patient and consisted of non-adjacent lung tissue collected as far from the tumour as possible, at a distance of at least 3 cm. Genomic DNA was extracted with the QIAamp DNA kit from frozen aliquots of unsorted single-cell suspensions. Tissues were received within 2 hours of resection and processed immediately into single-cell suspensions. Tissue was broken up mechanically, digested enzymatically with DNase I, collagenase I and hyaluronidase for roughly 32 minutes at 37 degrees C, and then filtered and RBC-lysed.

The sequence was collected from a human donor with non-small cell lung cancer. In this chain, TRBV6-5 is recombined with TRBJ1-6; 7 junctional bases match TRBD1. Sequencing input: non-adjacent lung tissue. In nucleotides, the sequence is TGTGCCAGCAGTTATCGGAACAGGGGTAATTCACCCCTCCACTTT. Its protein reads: CASSYRNRGNSPLHF.